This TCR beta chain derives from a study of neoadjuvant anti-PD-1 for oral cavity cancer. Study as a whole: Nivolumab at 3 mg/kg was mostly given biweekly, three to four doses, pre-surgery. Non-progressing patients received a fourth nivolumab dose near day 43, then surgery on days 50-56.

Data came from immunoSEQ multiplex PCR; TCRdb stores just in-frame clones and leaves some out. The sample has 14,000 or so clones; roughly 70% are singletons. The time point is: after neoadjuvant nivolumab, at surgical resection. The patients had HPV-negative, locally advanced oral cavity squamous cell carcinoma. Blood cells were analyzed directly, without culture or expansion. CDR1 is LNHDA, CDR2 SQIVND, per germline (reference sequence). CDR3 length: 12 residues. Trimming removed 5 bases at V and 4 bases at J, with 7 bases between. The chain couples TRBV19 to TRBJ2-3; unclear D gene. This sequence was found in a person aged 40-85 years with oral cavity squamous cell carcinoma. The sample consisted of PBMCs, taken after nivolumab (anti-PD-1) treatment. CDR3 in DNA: TGTGCCAGTAGTTATCTATCAGATACGCAGTATTTT. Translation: CASSYLSDTQYF. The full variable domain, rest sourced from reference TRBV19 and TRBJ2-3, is DGGITQSPKYLFRKEGQNVTLSCEQNLNHDAMYWYRQDPGQGLRLIYYSQIVNDFQKGDIAEGYSVSREKKESFPLTVTSAQKNPTAFYLCASSYLSDTQYFGPGTRLTVL.